These 21 T cell receptor beta chains were all obtained from the same sample, sequenced in a study of regulatory T cells in long-lasting Graves disease. According to the study, TCR beta libraries were built with iRepertoire HTBI primers and CDR3-region Arm-PCR. TCRdb used MiXCR to reprocess the multiplex PCR reads, holding one entry per CDR3 protein. Among about 560,000 distinct CDR3 sequences listed, around 15% were seen once. The time point: newly diagnosed GD, antithyroid drugs for less than 3 months. The TCR library was made from RNA extracted from PBMCs. The same sample was also studied in work on T cells in Graves' hyperthyroidism and ophthalmopathy.

The sample in question was peripheral blood mononuclear cells (PBMCs), obtained at new diagnosis, from a patient treated with antithyroid drugs. Every receptor here comes from a man younger than 35 with Graves disease.

The chain has TRBV19 and TRBJ2-7, with D unresolved. Germline lookup yields CDR1 LNHDA and CDR2 SQIVND (reference sequence). CDR3 length: 13 residues. The V end lost 6 bases, the J end lost 0 bases, and 9 bases lay between the germline ends. CDR3 in DNA: TGTGCCAGTAGCATGGAACGCTCCTACGAGCAGTACTTC. Its translation: CASSMERSYEQYF. Together with reference TRBV19 and TRBJ2-7, the CDR3 gives the full variable domain: DGGITQSPKYLFRKEGQNVTLSCEQNLNHDAMYWYRQDPGQGLRLIYYSQIVNDFQKGDIAEGYSVSREKKESFPLTVTSAQKNPTAFYLCASSMERSYEQYFGPGTRLTVT.

Many counts were recorded for this clonotype. The chain recombines TRBV3-1 with TRBJ2-7, with TRBD2 matching over 11 bases. CDR1 and CDR2 (germline): LGHDT, YNNKEL (reference sequence). The CDR3 consists of 16 residues. V gave up 5 bases and J gave up 1 base; unmatched junction bases: 7. The CDR3 region has the DNA TGTGCCAGCAGCGAGACTCGGACTAGCGGGTCCTACGAGCAGTACTTC. Residues: CASSETRTSGSYEQYF.

Many counts were recorded for this clonotype. J is TRBJ2-1 and V is TRBV7-8; 9 bases are shared with TRBD2. With V trimmed by 3 bases and J by 10 bases, 10 bases remained unmatched. There are 15 residues in the CDR3. Per germline, CDR1 SGHVS and CDR2 FQNEAQ. The CDR3 region is CASSFLREGPGEQFF. CDR3 DNA: TGTGCCAGCAGCTTCTTGCGGGAGGGCCCGGGGGAGCAGTTCTTC.

In this sample, this clonotype turned up a few times. The rearrangement joins TRBV9 to TRBJ2-2; TRBD1 might be the D (5 bases). Germline CDR1 and CDR2: SGDLS and YYNGEE. The CDR3 has 16 amino acids. The V end lost 0 bases, the J end lost 5 bases, and 14 bases lay between the germline ends. CDR3 sequence reads: CASSVDPGWGTGELFF. DNA of the CDR3: TGTGCCAGCAGCGTAGACCCAGGGTGGGGTACCGGGGAGCTGTTTTTT.

This clonotype was detected ten times or more. V is TRBV28 and J is TRBJ2-5, with D unresolved. V was pared by 4 bases and J by 3 bases, with 12 bases between. The CDR3 totals 14 residues. The V gene's germline CDR1 is MDHEN and CDR2 SYDVKM. CDR3 sequence reads: CASSSLAAEETQYF. DNA of the CDR3: TGTGCCAGCAGTTCCTTGGCGGCCGAAGAGACCCAGTACTTC.

The V gene is TRBV2, the J gene TRBJ2-7; D may be TRBD2 (5 bases). Looked up from germline, CDR1 is SNHLY and CDR2 is FYNNEI. This CDR3 comprises 14 residues. Trimming removed 8 bases at V and 0 bases at J, with 14 bases between. The CDR3 here is CASERTFLSYEQYF. DNA for the CDR3: TGTGCCAGCGAGCGGACCTTCCTCTCCTACGAGCAGTACTTC.

This clonotype was detected many times. The chain carries TRBV6-1 and TRBJ2-7; tentatively, D is TRBD2 (5 bases). This CDR3 spans 17 amino acids. Trimming took off 8 bases at V and 2 bases at J, with 25 bases between the two ends. The germline V gene has CDR1 MNHNS and CDR2 SASEGT. The CDR3 loop is CASGTPGARGDPYEQYF. The CDR3 DNA follows: TGTGCCAGCGGTACTCCGGGCGCCCGGGGAGACCCCTACGAGCAGTACTTC.

The rearrangement joins TRBV6-1 to TRBJ1-3; D gene uncertain. This CDR3 has 14 residues. CDR1 and CDR2 (germline): MNHNS, SASEGT. The V end was cut by 6 bases, the J end by 1 base, with 10 bases between. CDR3: CASRIDSSGNTIYF. The CDR3 DNA sequence: TGTGCCAGCAGGATCGATTCATCTGGAAACACCATATATTTT.

This clonotype showed up many times. This rearrangement joins TRBV7-3 to TRBJ1-1, with D unclear. Trimming took off 4 bases at V and 4 bases at J, with 10 bases between the two ends. The CDR3 sequence is 13 residues long. Germline CDR1 SGHTA, CDR2 FQGTGA. The CDR3 protein is CASSSQTGTEAFF. The CDR3 DNA is TGTGCCAGCAGCTCCCAAACGGGCACTGAAGCTTTCTTT.

This clonotype was observed a few times. J is TRBJ2-7 and V is TRBV3-1; 7 bases line up with TRBD1. V was pared by 0 bases and J by 6 bases, with 8 bases of the junction left unmatched. In germline, CDR1 is LGHDT, CDR2 YNNKEL (reference sequence). There are 15 residues in the CDR3. The CDR3 DNA is TGTGCCAGCAGCCAAGAAGGGGGCCAGGCCGGCGAGCAGTACTTC. Protein: CASSQEGGQAGEQYF.

The chain has TRBV19 and TRBJ1-4; D not resolved. CDR1 and CDR2 (germline): LNHDA, SQIVND (reference sequence). Trimming cost V 3 bases and J 0 bases, with 5 bases left between them. The length of the CDR3 is 14 residues. CDR3 in amino acids: CASSIYATNEKLFF. In DNA form, the CDR3 reads TGTGCCAGTAGTATTTATGCAACTAATGAAAAACTGTTTTTT.

The sample holds many counts of this clonotype. This chain links TRBV11-2 with TRBJ2-1; D may match TRBD1 or TRBD2 (5 bases each). V was shortened by 3 bases and J by 10 bases, with 19 bases between the two germline ends. Germline V CDR1 and CDR2: SGHAT, FQNNGV. CDR3 length: 15 residues. The CDR3 DNA reads TGTGCCAGCAGCTTCCTAGAAATGGGGGATGGCGAGCAGTTCTTC. As protein: CASSFLEMGDGEQFF.

J is TRBJ2-4 and V is TRBV11-2; weak D call: TRBD2 (5 bases). Trimming removed 5 bases at V and 0 bases at J, with 14 bases between. CDR3 length: 16 amino acids. Germline loops: CDR1 SGHAT, CDR2 FQNNGV. Here the CDR3 DNA reads TGTGCCAGCAGCCCATTGACTAACCTAGCCAAAAACATTCAGTACTTC. It codes for CASSPLTNLAKNIQYF.

This clonotype showed up many times. This sequence joins TRBV28 and TRBJ2-1; the match to TRBD2 covers 7 bases. V shed 2 bases and J 12 bases; nucleotides not matched to a gene: 4. The V gene's germline CDR1 is MDHEN and CDR2 SYDVKM. This CDR3 is 12 amino acids long. CDR3 in amino acids: CASSLAGRVQFF. CDR3 nucleotide sequence: TGTGCCAGCAGTTTAGCGGGGAGGGTGCAGTTCTTC.

This chain uses TRBV20-1 with TRBJ2-3; 15 nucleotides line up with TRBD2. Germline V gives CDR1 DFQATT, CDR2 SNEGSKA (reference sequence). With 3 bases clipped from V and 3 bases from J, the junction kept 1 base outside the gene matches. The CDR3 consists of 15 residues. This CDR3 reads CSASGLAGGTDTQYF. CDR3 DNA sequence: TGCAGTGCTAGTGGACTAGCGGGAGGGACAGATACGCAGTATTTT.

In its sample, this clonotype was seen many times. V and J are TRBV6-1 and TRBJ1-2; the D gene is possibly TRBD1 (5 bases). V lost 0 bases and J 5 bases, leaving 13 bases between the germline ends. CDR1 and CDR2 from the germline V gene are MNHNS and SASEGT. The CDR3 extends over 15 amino acids. For the CDR3, the DNA is TGTGCCAGCAGTGAAGCGGGGGGGACCCTGTATGGCTACACCTTC. Encoded protein: CASSEAGGTLYGYTF.

The table lists this clonotype with many counts. This chain joins TRBV2 and TRBJ2-3, with D tentatively TRBD1 (6 bases). V was pared by 1 base and J by 4 bases, with 12 bases between. The CDR3 is 15 residues long. Germline values: CDR1 SNHLY, CDR2 FYNNEI. Here the CDR3 reads CASSEGTGTADTQYF. The CDR3 nucleotides read TGTGCCAGCAGTGAAGGCACAGGGACGGCAGATACGCAGTATTTT.

This rearrangement joins TRBV10-2 to TRBJ1-6, with TRBD1 as a possible D gene (5 bases). In germline, CDR1 is WSHSY, CDR2 SAAADI. The CDR3 is 14 amino acids. V was pared by 3 bases and J by 9 bases, with 12 bases between. The chain's CDR3 is CASSDPGTLSPLHF. CDR3 DNA sequence: TGCGCCAGCAGTGACCCCGGGACTCTTTCACCCCTCCACTTT.

This clonotype was observed at least ten times. V is TRBV12-3 or TRBV12-4 and J is TRBJ2-1; TRBD1 agrees at 7 bases. The CDR3 loop spans 16 amino acids. Trimming cost V 2 bases and J 2 bases; bases outside gene matches: 6. CDR3 nucleotide sequence: TGTGCCAGCAGTTTACAGGGGGATTCACCCTACAATGAGCAGTTCTTC. This encodes CASSLQGDSPYNEQFF.

This clonotype was picked up many times. This rearrangement joins TRBV24-1 to TRBJ2-7; 8 nucleotides match TRBD1. The CDR3 spans 15 residues. Unmatched junction bases numbered 7, after V lost 3 bases and J lost 4 bases. The germline gives CDR1 KGHDR, CDR2 SFDVKD. The CDR3, as DNA: TGTGCCACCAGTGATCCCGCTCGGACAGGGTACGAGCAGTACTTC. This codes for CATSDPARTGYEQYF.

The gene calls are TRBV11-2 and TRBJ2-1; 10 bases fit TRBD2. The V gene's germline CDR1 is SGHAT and CDR2 FQNNGV. The CDR3 runs to 14 residues. Trimming at V came to 7 bases and at J to 7 bases, leaving 7 bases not matched to a gene. The CDR3 reads CASTTGLALNEQFF. CDR3 nucleotides: TGTGCCAGCACCACGGGACTAGCGTTAAATGAGCAGTTCTTC.